This paragraph reports one T cell receptor beta chain. Sequence at one end of the junction differs from germline and may be a read error. This sample stems from a study of sequential checkpoint blockade in melanoma. Study overall: First-line arms were nivolumab then ipilimumab, or the reverse, randomized 1:1. TCRbeta immunosequencing was performed on DNA from 90 to 100 pretreatment melanoma tumor samples.

The table came from immunoSEQ multiplex PCR; TCRdb's copy has only in-frame clones and leaves some out. The repertoire holds approximately 3,500 clones, with about 19% as singletons. In germline, CDR1 is MGHRA, CDR2 YSYEKL. CDR3 length: 12 residues. Treatment in this sample: randomized to nivolumab then ipilimumab (arm A) or the reverse (arm B). The chain couples TRBV4-1 to TRBJ1-4; weak D call: TRBD1 (6 bases). Specimen: tumor tissue (inferred from file names), collected from a patient given nivolumab and ipilimumab in sequence. This receptor was identified in a human donor with melanoma. The chain's CDR3 is CASSPLTGGLSF. The CDR3 DNA is TGCGCCAGCAGCCCTCTTACCGGGGGCCTGAGTTTT.